This T cell receptor (delta chain) stems from a study of γδ T cells in repeated Plasmodium falciparum infection. The overall study: Donors were malaria-exposed Malian children or age- and gender-matched Australian children.

This clone was seen at least ten times. This sequence is one base from a far larger clone and is likely a read error. This specimen includes other DNA sequences encoding the same CDR3. Both TRG and TRD chains were sequenced from each sorted sample. TCRdb re-called clones from the multiplex PCR reads using CATT. The sample includes 55,000 to 70,000 delta-chain clones, over 1.5% seen only once; the top ten take approximately 16%. The sequenced sample consisted of gamma-delta T cells from blood. The TCR sequence derives from a pool of human donors (malaria-infected and uninfected, not separated).

CDR3 amino acids: CALGEPLSSWAGRKLIF. DNA for the CDR3: TGTGCTCTTGGGGAGCCCTTATCTTCCTGGGCAGGACGTAAACTCATCTTT. The rearrangement uses TRDV1 and TRDJ1; TRDD2 is a possible D gene (6 bases). This CDR3 region has 17 residues. V was clipped by 3 bases and J by 7 bases, with 24 bases between them. From germline, CDR1 is TSWWSYY and CDR2 QGS.